Following are 5 T cell receptor beta chains from one sample sequenced in a study of T-cell memory formation after mild COVID-19. TCRdb redid the calling of the 5' RACE reads with MiXCR, one entry per CDR3 protein. The sample has around 310,000 distinct CDR3 sequences, 20% to 25% seen once. Sequencing input: PBMCs or a T cell subset sorted from them (not recorded which). These receptors were collected from a man aged 18 to 35 who had mild COVID-19 (a few samples of this study predate the infection). Cell type and time point are not known.

This clonotype appeared a few times. The chain combines TRBV5-1 with TRBJ2-1, with D unclear. There are 14 residues in the CDR3. V was pared by 1 base and J by 3 bases, with 8 bases between. Germline loops: CDR1 SGHRS, CDR2 YFSETQ. The CDR3 coding sequence is TGCGCCAGCAGCTTGCATGGGAACTACAATGAGCAGTTCTTC. Its translation: CASSLHGNYNEQFF.

V and J are TRBV11-2 and TRBJ2-5, with 10 positions matching TRBD1. This CDR3 contains 15 residues. The germline V gene has CDR1 SGHAT and CDR2 FQNNGV. Trimming took 5 bases from V and 3 from J; bases not matched to a gene: 6. CDR3 nucleotides: TGTGCCAGCAGCCCATCCGGGACAGGGGAAGAGACCCAGTACTTC. Protein product: CASSPSGTGEETQYF.

The genes are TRBV3-1 and TRBJ1-1; D not certain. This CDR3 has 9 amino acids. From germline, CDR1 is LGHDT and CDR2 YNNKEL (reference sequence). The germline V and J ends were trimmed by 9 bases and 8 bases, with 7 bases remaining between them. The DNA of the CDR3 is TGTGCCAGGCGGTGGGAAGCTTTCTTT. Translating gives CARRWEAFF. The full variable domain, in which reference TRBV3-1 and TRBJ1-1 provide the parts outside the CDR3, is DTAVSQTPKYLVTQMGNDKSIKCEQNLGHDTMYWYKQDSKKFLKIMFSYNNKELIINETVPNRFSPKSPDKAHLNLHINSLELGDSAVYFCARRWEAFFGQGTRLTVV.

This clonotype has only a few counts. The DNA of the CDR3 is TGTGCCAGTACCCTTCAAAGGGCGATGCGAGGGGGCTACACCTTC. Protein sequence: CASTLQRAMRGGYTF. The genes are TRBV19 and TRBJ1-2; D remains ambiguous. The CDR3 covers 15 residues. V lost 7 bases and J lost 8, with 23 bases in between. Germline assignment: CDR1 LNHDA and CDR2 SQIVND (reference sequence).

This clonotype was seen only a few times. This sequence joins TRBV7-3 and TRBJ1-1, with 11 bases aligning to TRBD1. Germline lookup yields CDR1 SGHTA and CDR2 FQGTGA. The CDR3 has 14 amino acids. The trim removed 5 bases at V and 4 bases at J, leaving 3 bases unmatched. CDR3 bases: TGTGCCAGCAGCGTTGGGACAGGGGGCACTGAAGCTTTCTTT. Its translation: CASSVGTGGTEAFF.